The 21 T cell receptor beta chains presented below share a single source sample, sequenced in a study of CD8 T cells in Susac syndrome (dated by TCRdb to 2018 to 2020). Libraries were made using the immunoSEQ multiplex PCR assay. RNA was extracted using the RNeasy kit, and about 0.5 to 1 ug of the RNA was reverse transcribed with random hexamers. The raw public reads went through TCRdb reprocessing: fastp at Q25, MiXCR clone calling, in-frame beta chains kept. Rows are combined by CDR3 protein, so each entry shows the most common genes and DNA. The sample profile shows roughly 120,000 distinct CDR3 sequences; about 95% of them were found once. 0.09% to 0.1% of the sample rests with the top ten. Input material: CD4+ T cells from PBMCs. The receptors here all came from a human donor in good health.

The CDR3 DNA sequence: TGTGCCAGCAGTCCTAGCGCGCGCACAGATACGCAGTATTTT. It codes for CASSPSARTDTQYF. V and J are TRBV11-2 and TRBJ2-3; possibly TRBD2 for D (6 bases). The CDR3 spans 14 residues. Between the trimmed V and J ends, which lost 6 bases and 1 base, there was a span of 11 bases. The germline CDR1 and CDR2 sequences are SGHAT and FQNNGV.

The chain links TRBV7-2 to TRBJ1-2; 10 positions agree with TRBD1. The CDR3 sequence is 15 residues long. V shed 5 bases and J 6 bases; nucleotides not matched to a gene: 9. Germline-derived CDR1 and CDR2 are SGHTA and FQGNSA. CDR3 in DNA: TGTGCCAGCAGCCTACGCCGGGACAGGGGAGATGGCTACACCTTC. Its translation: CASSLRRDRGDGYTF.

The CDR3 DNA follows: TGTGCCAGCAGTTTCCCCGGGGCGAGGGGTGAAGCTTTCTTT. It yields the protein CASSFPGARGEAFF. J is TRBJ1-1 and V is TRBV28, with D possibly being TRBD1 (5 bases). The V gene's germline CDR1 is MDHEN and CDR2 SYDVKM. The V end lost 3 bases, the J end lost 7 bases, and 15 bases lay between the germline ends. This CDR3 region has 14 residues.

The chain carries TRBV20-1 and TRBJ1-4; TRBD1 agrees at 9 bases. The CDR3 has 14 amino acids. Unmatched junction bases numbered 2, after V lost 0 bases and J lost 6 bases. Germline CDR1 is DFQATT and CDR2 is SNEGSKA (reference sequence). The CDR3: CSARDDRGDEKLFF. The CDR3 DNA is TGCAGTGCTAGAGACGACAGGGGGGATGAAAAACTGTTTTTT.

The V call is TRBV18, the J call TRBJ2-5; possibly TRBD2 for D (6 bases). Trimming removed 6 bases from V and 0 bases from J, with 8 bases in between. The CDR3 spans 13 residues. Germline V gene sequence: CDR1 KGHSH, CDR2 LQKENI. CDR3 amino acids: CASSRGYQETQYF. The CDR3 DNA reads as TGTGCCAGCTCCCGGGGGTACCAAGAGACCCAGTACTTC.

Written as DNA, the CDR3 is TGTGCCAGCAGAGTGGGGGCTAGCACAGATACGCAGTATTTT. The encoded protein is CASRVGASTDTQYF. The chain employs TRBV3-1 and TRBJ2-3, with D tentatively TRBD1 (6 bases). The germline V gene encodes CDR1 LGHDT and CDR2 YNNKEL (reference sequence). Trimming removed 6 bases at V and 0 bases at J, with 10 bases between. This CDR3 is 14 amino acids long.

The chain is built from TRBV7-2 and TRBJ1-2, with D perhaps matching TRBD1 (5 bases). The V and J ends lost 1 base and 8 bases respectively, with 17 bases between them. CDR3 size: 15 residues. Germline values: CDR1 SGHTA, CDR2 FQGNSA. This chain's CDR3 is CASSLGDGRIVGYTF. CDR3 in DNA: TGTGCCAGCAGCTTAGGGGACGGACGTATAGTCGGCTACACCTTC. Drawing the rest from reference TRBV7-2 and TRBJ1-2, the complete variable domain is GAGVSQSPSNKVTEKGKDVELRCDPISGHTALYWYRQSLGQGLEFLIYFQGNSAPDKSGLPSDRFSAERTGGSVSTLTIQRTQQEDSAVYLCASSLGDGRIVGYTFGSGTRLTVV.

This chain joins TRBV2 and TRBJ2-1, with D possibly matching TRBD1 (5 bases). The CDR3 length is 18 residues. V lost 5 bases and J lost 0, with 20 bases in between. CDR1 is SNHLY and CDR2 is FYNNEI in the germline V gene. The CDR3 region has the DNA TGTGCCAGCAGTCTGTACCGATCCCAGGGTGCCTCCTACAATGAGCAGTTCTTC. Translation: CASSLYRSQGASYNEQFF.

This clonotype came up once. The chain is built from TRBV10-3 and TRBJ1-6, with 7 positions matching TRBD1. Per germline, CDR1 ENHRY and CDR2 SYGVKD. The V segment lost 6 bases and the J segment 9 bases; nucleotides outside the gene matches: 8. CDR3 size: 14 residues. In DNA, the CDR3 is TGTGCCATCAGCTCGACAGGGTTGGGTTCACCCCTCCACTTT. Amino acid sequence: CAISSTGLGSPLHF.

J is TRBJ1-1 and V is TRBV4-1; D is unclear. Trimming stripped 0 bases from V and 0 bases from J, with 11 bases between. The germline gives CDR1 MGHRA, CDR2 YSYEKL. The CDR3 length is 16 residues. CDR3 loop: CASSQDPASMNTEAFF. The DNA for the CDR3 is TGCGCCAGCAGCCAAGATCCGGCAAGCATGAACACTGAAGCTTTCTTT.

The chain uses TRBV3-1 and TRBJ2-1, with TRBD2 matching 16 bases. CDR1 LGHDT and CDR2 YNNKEL come from the germline V gene (reference sequence). The CDR3 sequence is 17 residues long. The junction had 7 bases not matched to a gene; V was cut back by 4 bases and J by 7 bases. CDR3 sequence reads: CASSRGTSGGARNEQFF. CDR3 bases: TGTGCCAGCAGCCGCGGGACTAGCGGGGGGGCTAGGAATGAGCAGTTCTTC.

V is TRBV4-2 and J is TRBJ1-1; no definite D call. Looked up from germline, CDR1 is LGHNA and CDR2 is YNFKEQ. V shed 1 base and J shed 2 bases, with 11 bases lying between them. The CDR3 has 15 residues. This CDR3 is CASSQAGSFNTEAFF. The CDR3 nucleotides are TGTGCCAGCAGCCAAGCCGGGTCCTTTAACACTGAAGCTTTCTTT.

J is TRBJ2-4 and V is TRBV2; D unclear. The V gene's germline CDR1 is SNHLY and CDR2 FYNNEI. This CDR3 has 14 residues. The V end lost 6 bases, the J end lost 0 bases, and 9 bases lay between the germline ends. The CDR3 bases are TGTGCCAGCAGACTGACTGTAGCCAAAAACATTCAGTACTTC. Protein product: CASRLTVAKNIQYF.

The gene calls are TRBV13 and TRBJ2-1; 11 bases are shared with TRBD1. The V segment lost 5 bases and the J segment 10 bases; nucleotides outside the gene matches: 7. There are 14 residues in the CDR3. The germline V gene has CDR1 PRHDT and CDR2 FYEKMQ (reference sequence). The CDR3 spells CASSPRTGGSEQFF. The DNA for the CDR3 is TGTGCCAGCAGCCCCCGGACAGGGGGCAGCGAGCAGTTCTTC.

The chain has TRBV5-1 and TRBJ1-2, with D possibly being TRBD1 (5 bases). Trimming took off 0 bases at V and 0 bases at J, with 12 bases between the two ends. This CDR3 spans 16 amino acids. Germline CDR1 and CDR2: SGHRS and YFSETQ. CDR3: CASSLEGTVTNYGYTF. In nucleotides, the CDR3 is TGCGCCAGCAGCTTGGAGGGGACGGTAACTAACTATGGCTACACCTTC.

The chain couples TRBV7-2 to TRBJ2-3; the D gene is possibly TRBD2 (5 bases). CDR3 length: 13 residues. Germline V CDR1 and CDR2: SGHTA, FQGNSA. The V gene lost 2 bases and the J gene lost 6 bases, with 9 bases spanning the gap. CDR3 in DNA: TGTGCCAGCAGCTTATCGCGGGCGGATACGCAGTATTTT. Residues: CASSLSRADTQYF.

The chain recombines TRBV5-4 with TRBJ2-7, with TRBD2 matching 12 bases. The germline V gene has CDR1 SGHNT and CDR2 YYREEE (reference sequence). This CDR3 spans 15 amino acids. J was trimmed by 4 bases and V by 0 bases; bases with no gene match: 2. This CDR3 is CASSLGLAGDYEQYF. CDR3 nucleotide sequence: TGTGCCAGCAGCTTGGGACTAGCGGGAGATTACGAGCAGTACTTC.

The chain combines TRBV5-1 with TRBJ2-3; 10 nucleotides line up with TRBD2. The J segment lost 0 bases and the V segment lost 5 bases, leaving 6 bases of the junction unmatched. The CDR3 has 16 amino acids. CDR1 is SGHRS and CDR2 is YFSETQ in the germline V gene. In nucleotides, the CDR3 is TGCGCCAGCAGGACCGGACTAGCGGCTAGCACAGATACGCAGTATTTT. It translates to CASRTGLAASTDTQYF. Variable domain in full (rest from reference TRBV5-1 and TRBJ2-3): KAGVTQTPRYLIKTRGQQVTLSCSPISGHRSVSWYQQTPGQGLQFLFEYFSETQRNKGNFPGRFSGRQFSNSRSEMNVSTLELGDSALYLCASRTGLAASTDTQYFGPGTRLTVL.

The chain recombines TRBV7-3 with TRBJ1-1; D gene ambiguous. Trimming shortened V by 4 bases and J by 0 bases, and 9 bases separated the two germline ends. Germline V lookup: CDR1 SGHTA, CDR2 FQGTGA. CDR3 length: 14 amino acids. Here the CDR3 reads CASSSTVLNTEAFF. In DNA, the CDR3 is TGTGCCAGCAGCTCCACAGTGTTGAACACTGAAGCTTTCTTT.

V usage is TRBV5-1 and J usage is TRBJ1-1, with 7 positions matching TRBD1. Germline CDR1 is SGHRS and CDR2 is YFSETQ. CDR3 length: 17 amino acids. The junction had 13 bases not matched to a gene; V was cut back by 1 base and J by 4 bases. The CDR3 loop reads CASSLRGGLRNITEAFF. The CDR3 nucleotides are TGCGCCAGCAGCTTGCGAGGGGGCCTACGAAATATCACTGAAGCTTTCTTT.

The rearrangement uses TRBV29-1 and TRBJ2-6; D unresolved. The V gene lost 7 bases and the J gene lost 0 bases, with 10 bases spanning the gap. Germline assignment: CDR1 SQVTM and CDR2 ANQGSEA. The CDR3 sequence is 14 residues long. The CDR3 spells CSADLGSGANVLTF. CDR3 bases: TGCAGCGCGGACCTCGGCTCTGGGGCCAACGTCCTGACTTTC. Together with reference TRBV29-1 and TRBJ2-6, the CDR3 gives the full variable domain: SAVISQKPSRDICQRGTSLTIQCQVDSQVTMMFWYRQQPGQSLTLIATANQGSEATYESGFVIDKFPISRPNLTFSTLTVSNMSPEDSSIYLCSADLGSGANVLTFGAGSRLTVL.